These 14 T cell receptor beta chains were sequenced from one sample in a study of cytomegalovirus exposure and HLA in healthy donors. Primers included in the PCR were 60 Vbeta and 13 Jbeta primers. The method was immunoSEQ multiplex PCR; TCRdb's version includes in-frame clones alone and lacks a portion of them. The sample has about 120,000 clones, approximately 80% seen once; the top ten hold approximately 11%. The sequenced sample was PBMCs. These receptor sequences come from a middle-aged man in good health and CMV-seropositive.

This clone is medium-sized (0.01 to 0.1%) by share. The rearrangement joins TRBV19 to TRBJ1-5, with D unresolved. With 3 bases removed from V and 0 bases from J, the gap between germline ends came to 15 bases. The CDR3 totals 17 residues. CDR1 and CDR2 from the germline V gene are LNHDA and SQIVND (reference sequence). This CDR3 is CASSIPVRQDSNQPQHF. The CDR3 DNA is TGTGCCAGTAGTATCCCCGTCCGGCAGGATAGCAATCAGCCCCAGCATTTT.

The chain carries TRBV11-2 and TRBJ1-1; D may be TRBD1 (5 bases). The CDR3 is made up of 15 amino acids. Germline CDR1 and CDR2: SGHAT and FQNNGV. With 3 bases removed from V and 3 bases from J, the gap between germline ends came to 14 bases. CDR3 nucleotides: TGTGCCAGCAGCTTTTCCATTGGGGCCTACACTGAAGCTTTCTTT. Its protein is CASSFSIGAYTEAFF. Filled out from reference TRBV11-2 and TRBJ1-1, the complete variable domain reads EAGVAQSPRYKIIEKRQSVAFWCNPISGHATLYWYQQILGQGPKLLIQFQNNGVVDDSQLPKDRFSAERLKGVDSTLKIQPAKLEDSAVYLCASSFSIGAYTEAFFGQGTRLTVV.

The chain links TRBV19 to TRBJ2-5; possibly TRBD1 for D (6 bases). The CDR3 runs 13 residues. Germline-derived CDR1 and CDR2 are LNHDA and SQIVND (reference sequence). V lost 5 bases and J 2 bases, leaving 9 bases between the germline ends. This CDR3 reads CASSPGQQETQYF. The CDR3 nucleotides read TGTGCCAGTAGTCCTGGACAGCAAGAGACCCAGTACTTC.

This chain uses TRBV6-1 with TRBJ2-5; 7 bases fit TRBD1. The better agreement between TRBJ2-7 and the DNA end casts doubt on the J call. This CDR3 has 14 amino acids. Germline lookup yields CDR1 MNHNS and CDR2 SASEGT. The DNA for the CDR3 is TGTGCCAGCGCTAAGGGGGCCCGCTCCTACGAGCAGTACTTC. This gives the protein CASAKGARSYEQYF.

This clone turned up a few times. V usage is TRBV27 and J usage is TRBJ1-1; D not resolved. V was trimmed by 2 bases and J by 1 base, leaving 5 bases between them. CDR1 is MNHEY, CDR2 SMNVEV, per germline (reference sequence). This CDR3 spans 13 amino acids. The CDR3 is CASSLVGNTEAFF. CDR3 sequence (DNA): TGTGCCAGCAGTTTAGTCGGGAACACTGAAGCTTTCTTT.

This clone has a single count. V and J are TRBV5-1 and TRBJ2-5, with TRBD1 identical over 7 bases. The closer fit of TRBJ2-7 to the DNA end suggests the J call may be wrong. This CDR3 region has 13 residues. Germline values: CDR1 SGHRS, CDR2 YFSETQ. The CDR3 DNA follows: TGCGCCAGCTCCGAGACAGGGTCATACGAGCAGTACTTC. Translation: CASSETGSYEQYF.

This chain uses TRBV10-3 with TRBJ1-3; weak D call: TRBD1 (5 bases). The CDR3 runs to 13 residues. The V end lost 6 bases, the J end lost 0 bases, and 6 bases lay between the germline ends. From germline, CDR1 is ENHRY and CDR2 SYGVKD. Here the CDR3 reads CAIRDNSGNTIYF. CDR3 DNA sequence: TGTGCCATCAGGGACAACTCTGGAAACACCATATATTTT.

The table lists this clone with many counts. V gene TRBV7-9 combines with J gene TRBJ1-5; 7 positions match TRBD1. Germline V gene lookup returns CDR1 SEHNR and CDR2 FQNEAQ (reference sequence). The CDR3 has 12 amino acids. J lost 7 bases, V lost 5 bases, and 2 bases had no gene match. This CDR3 is CASSPGGQPQHF. CDR3 coding DNA: TGTGCCAGCAGCCCAGGGGGGCAGCCCCAGCATTTT.

The V gene is TRBV9, the J gene TRBJ2-1; 12 bases map to TRBD2. V shed 3 bases, J shed 2 bases, and the junction held 3 bases outside the gene matches. The CDR3 is 16 amino acids. Germline V gene sequence: CDR1 SGDLS, CDR2 YYNGEE. Here the CDR3 reads CASSDSSGGAYNEQFF. CDR3 sequence (DNA): TGTGCCAGCAGCGACTCTAGCGGGGGGGCCTACAATGAGCAGTTCTTC.

This clone has only one observation. The CDR3 loop is CASSLSRAGANVLTF. The CDR3 nucleotides read TGTGCCAGCAGCCTTTCTAGAGCGGGGGCCAACGTCCTGACTTTC. V and J are TRBV27 and TRBJ2-6; D is unclear. Trimming removed 6 bases at V and 4 bases at J, with 13 bases between. The CDR3 runs to 15 residues. Germline values: CDR1 MNHEY, CDR2 SMNVEV (reference sequence).

V gene TRBV5-1 combines with J gene TRBJ2-5, with D maybe TRBD1 (6 bases). Trimming took 6 bases from V and 5 from J, leaving 20 bases between them. The germline V gene has CDR1 SGHRS and CDR2 YFSETQ. The CDR3 length is 15 residues. The CDR3 DNA follows: TGCGCCAGCACTCTACAGGGTATGGAGGTGGAGACCCAGTACTTC. It specifies CASTLQGMEVETQYF. The entire variable domain, with the rest obtained from reference TRBV5-1 and TRBJ2-5, is as follows: KAGVTQTPRYLIKTRGQQVTLSCSPISGHRSVSWYQQTPGQGLQFLFEYFSETQRNKGNFPGRFSGRQFSNSRSEMNVSTLELGDSALYLCASTLQGMEVETQYFGPGTRLLVL.

The chain links TRBV7-9 to TRBJ1-1; D gene uncertain. The CDR3 has 14 residues. Trimming pared 6 bases from V and 0 bases from J, leaving 11 bases between. Germline V gene lookup returns CDR1 SEHNR and CDR2 FQNEAQ (reference sequence). As DNA, the CDR3 is TGTGCCAGCAGGAGGGATGGCATGAACACTGAAGCTTTCTTT. This codes for CASRRDGMNTEAFF.

V usage is TRBV6-5 and J usage is TRBJ1-1, with D possibly being TRBD1 (6 bases). Between the trimmed V and J ends, which lost 6 bases and 13 bases, there was a span of 24 bases. CDR1 MNHEY and CDR2 SVGAGI come from the germline V gene. The CDR3 runs 14 residues. This CDR3 is CASSNSNNRVRVFF. The CDR3 bases are TGTGCCAGCAGCAATTCCAATAACAGGGTAAGGGTTTTCTTT.

The chain employs TRBV2 and TRBJ2-7; TRBD2 aligns across 8 bases. The junction had 16 bases not matched to a gene; V was cut back by 3 bases and J by 0 bases. Germline V gives CDR1 SNHLY, CDR2 FYNNEI. This CDR3 region has 19 residues. CDR3 bases: TGTGCCAGCAGTGACCCCAGGGAGTTCTCGGGGGGGCTCTCCTACGAGCAGTACTTC. It is translated as CASSDPREFSGGLSYEQYF.